This paragraph reports one T cell receptor (beta chain). Its antigen is as yet unknown. Trimming shortened V by 3 bases and J by 3 bases, and 8 bases separated the two germline ends. Germline V gene data show CDR1 as SQVTM and CDR2 as ANQGSEA. The CDR3 length is 12 residues. A library of TCRbeta sequences, prepared with unique molecular identifiers, was generated. MiXCR, applied by TCRdb to the PCR reads, yields one record per CDR3 protein. The sample holds around 250,000 distinct CDR3 sequences, over 20% seen once. This record belongs to a study of T-cell reconstitution after alpha-beta-depleted transplantation in children. Study findings and constraints: The origin of alpha-beta T cells about two months after transplant was reportedly several hundred expanded graft clones. T-cell numbers and diversity, one year after transplant, stemmed largely from T cells that were newly produced. The origin of high day-60 TCRbeta diversity in some patients lay in surviving recipient T cells and thymic progenitors.

V and J are TRBV29-1 and TRBJ1-1; no clear D. The source is a girl aged 2 to 9 with Fanconi anemia, due to receive a stem cell transplant. The sample here was PBMCs, taken before TCRalphabeta/CD19-depleted stem cell transplant. The CDR3 DNA sequence: TGCAGCGTTGATCGGTCGGACACTGAAGCTTTCTTT. This sequence encodes CSVDRSDTEAFF.